This T cell receptor beta chain was obtained from a study of T cell repertoires in cytomegalovirus infection. As for the study in general: The public TCR beta signatures pointed to both CMV infection and matching HLA type. General study findings and limits: Summed frequency of public TCR beta families distinguished CMV carriers with the relevant HLA. Ex vivo responses were dominated by HLA-C-restricted CMV-specific TCR beta clonotypes.

Germline CDR1 is DFQATT and CDR2 is SNEGSKA (reference sequence). The CDR3 sequence is 14 residues long. After removal of 1 base from V and 6 bases from J, the junction contained 6 bases not matched to a gene. In its sample, this clonotype was seen a few times. Antigen specificity is unknown. Each CDR3 protein is one row after TCRdb ran MiXCR on the reads. This table has some 700,000 distinct CDR3 sequences, about a third appearing once. The material sequenced was PBMCs. The sequence was collected from a human donor in good health (CMV status not recorded). Some clones in this sample may be carry-over from other donors' samples. V is TRBV20-1 and J is TRBJ1-2; TRBD1 agrees at 9 bases. The chain's CDR3 is CSARAPRTGDGYTF. The CDR3 nucleotides are TGCAGTGCTAGAGCGCCCCGGACAGGGGATGGCTACACCTTC.